This entry lists 5 T cell receptor beta chains sequenced from one sample in a study of blood T cells in healthy people across ages (dated by TCRdb to between 2014 and 2017). Receptor amplification or capture employed 5' RACE. The reads were generated on an Illumina HiSeq 2500. A second PCR of roughly 7 to 11 cycles was run with a J-beta primer mix and a sample-barcoded 5' primer. TCRdb redid the processing of the public reads, applying fastp at Q25 and MiXCR, and retained in-frame beta chains. CDR3 protein duplicates are merged, each entry listing the most common genes and DNA. The sample table lists 650,000 to 1,000,000 distinct CDR3 sequences, 36% of them with a count of one. 10% to 15% of the sample is held by the ten biggest clonotypes. Sample: blood. All receptors come from a man aged 18 to 35 in good health.

The chain recombines TRBV20-1 with TRBJ1-6; D is ambiguous. The CDR3 totals 14 residues. The germline CDR1 and CDR2 sequences are DFQATT and SNEGSKA (reference sequence). V was trimmed by 1 base and J by 5 bases, leaving 9 bases between them. For the CDR3, the DNA is TGCAGTGCTAGAGTTGGAGTAGATAATTCACCCCTCCACTTT. Translation gives CSARVGVDNSPLHF.

This clonotype was counted between two and nine times. The chain has TRBV7-9 and TRBJ1-4, with 7 positions matching TRBD1. The CDR3 extends over 15 amino acids. Trimming removed 2 bases from V and 8 bases from J; junction bases left unmatched: 8. Germline CDR1 and CDR2: SEHNR and FQNEAQ (reference sequence). CDR3 nucleotides: TGTGCCAGCAGCTTATCGGGACAGTTTTCGGAAAAACTGTTTTTT. It specifies CASSLSGQFSEKLFF.

V gene TRBV18 combines with J gene TRBJ1-3; a possible D gene is TRBD1 (6 bases). With 6 bases removed from V and 1 base from J, the gap between germline ends came to 16 bases. This CDR3 contains 16 residues. Germline V gives CDR1 KGHSH, CDR2 LQKENI. CDR3 protein: CASSQGPFSSGNTIYF. The CDR3 region has the DNA TGTGCCAGCTCCCAGGGGCCGTTTTCGTCTGGAAACACCATATATTTT.

The rearrangement links TRBV6-2 or TRBV6-3 to TRBJ1-5; 10 nucleotides line up with TRBD1. Per the germline V gene, CDR1 is MNHEY and CDR2 is SVGEGT. With 4 bases clipped from V and 5 bases from J, the junction kept 11 bases outside the gene matches. The CDR3 totals 17 residues. CDR3: CASSWIPWTGGYQPQHF. The CDR3 DNA follows: TGTGCCAGCAGTTGGATCCCATGGACAGGGGGATATCAGCCCCAGCATTTT.

This chain uses TRBV27 with TRBJ2-4; tentatively, D is TRBD2 (5 bases). Judging by the DNA end, TRBJ2-7 fits better; the J call may be wrong. CDR3 length: 14 residues. CDR1 is MNHEY, CDR2 SMNVEV, per germline (reference sequence). CDR3 sequence: CASSLRTTGYEQYF. CDR3 DNA sequence: TGTGCCAGCAGTTTACGGACCACGGGATACGAGCAGTACTTC.